Presented here are 31 T cell receptor beta chains from one specimen sequenced in a study of CD4 T cells in relation to SARS-CoV-2 and coronaviruses. Assay used: immunoSEQ multiplex PCR; TCRdb lists only in-frame clones, some missing. The sample has 30,000 to 45,000 clones; more than 75% are singletons. Sequencing input: memory CD4+ T cells from PBMCs. These receptor sequences come from an adult with COVID-19.

The V gene is TRBV21-1, the J gene TRBJ1-5. TRBV21-1 has pseudogene status. This CDR3 comprises 12 residues. In DNA, the CDR3 is TGTGCCAGCAGGGATAGCAATCAGCCCCAGCATTTT. This translates into CASRDSNQPQHF.

The rearrangement uses TRBV6-1 and TRBJ2-7; D may correspond to TRBD1 or TRBD2 (6 bases each). The CDR3 extends over 16 amino acids. Looked up from germline, CDR1 is MNHNS and CDR2 is SASEGT. The V end lost 1 base, the J end lost 0 bases, and 13 bases lay between the germline ends. CDR3 residues: CASSEDVGGLSYEQYF. The CDR3 nucleotides are TGTGCCAGCAGTGAAGATGTCGGGGGCCTCTCCTACGAGCAGTACTTC.

J is TRBJ2-7 and V is TRBV18; D may be TRBD1 or TRBD2 (7 bases each). Germline CDR1 reads KGHSH; CDR2 reads LQKENI. The CDR3 loop spans 15 amino acids. The V and J ends lost 3 bases and 4 bases respectively, with 16 bases between them. The CDR3 DNA follows: TGTGCCAGCTCACCCGGGGGGACAGAGGTTTACGAGCAGTACTTC. This encodes CASSPGGTEVYEQYF.

This clone has just one count. The chain recombines TRBV2 with TRBJ1-3; TRBD1 might be the D (5 bases). Germline V gene sequence: CDR1 SNHLY, CDR2 FYNNEI. The CDR3 runs to 15 residues. V lost 2 bases and J 7 bases, leaving 15 bases between the germline ends. The CDR3 protein is CASSENWGSENTIYF. CDR3 nucleotides: TGTGCCAGCAGTGAAAACTGGGGCAGTGAGAACACCATATATTTT.

V is TRBV6-6 and J is TRBJ1-2; D is perhaps TRBD1 (5 bases). This CDR3 spans 15 amino acids. V was trimmed by 0 bases and J by 1 base, leaving 9 bases between them. CDR1 and CDR2 (germline): MNHNY, SVGAGI (reference sequence). The CDR3 reads CASSYSGGSNYGYTF. CDR3 nucleotide sequence: TGTGCCAGCAGTTACTCGGGGGGTAGTAACTATGGCTACACCTTC.

V and J are TRBV28 and TRBJ2-1, with D unresolved. V lost 2 bases, J lost 7 bases, and 9 bases lay in between. The CDR3 runs 13 residues. In germline, CDR1 is MDHEN, CDR2 SYDVKM. The CDR3 reads CASSLTQGNEQFF. For the CDR3, the DNA is TGTGCCAGCAGTTTAACTCAAGGGAATGAGCAGTTCTTC.

This chain links TRBV30 with TRBJ2-5; tentatively, D is TRBD2 (6 bases). Trimming pared 5 bases from V and 1 base from J, leaving 8 bases between. The V gene's germline CDR1 is GTSNPN and CDR2 SVGIG (reference sequence). CDR3 length equals 12 residues. The CDR3 loop reads CAWDGGQETQYF. CDR3 sequence (DNA): TGTGCCTGGGACGGGGGCCAAGAGACCCAGTACTTC.

The chain joins TRBV10-3 to TRBJ2-6; D gene ambiguous. V lost 6 bases, J lost 0 bases, and 6 bases lay in between. The CDR3 consists of 14 residues. Germline assignment: CDR1 ENHRY and CDR2 SYGVKD. As DNA, the CDR3 is TGTGCCATCAGGCGTGACTCTGGGGCCAACGTCCTGACTTTC. Protein: CAIRRDSGANVLTF.

This clone was recorded a few times. The CDR3 sequence is CASSIEGVSGNQPQHF. DNA for the CDR3: TGTGCCAGTAGTATAGAAGGCGTATCTGGGAATCAGCCCCAGCATTTT. This sequence joins TRBV19 and TRBJ1-5; no clear D. The germline gives CDR1 LNHDA, CDR2 SQIVND (reference sequence). This CDR3 contains 16 residues. Trimming left V 0 bases short and J 4 bases short, with 13 bases between. Full variable domain (rest looked up from reference TRBV19 and TRBJ1-5): DGGITQSPKYLFRKEGQNVTLSCEQNLNHDAMYWYRQDPGQGLRLIYYSQIVNDFQKGDIAEGYSVSREKKESFPLTVTSAQKNPTAFYLCASSIEGVSGNQPQHFGDGTRLSIL.

The V gene is TRBV10-3, the J gene TRBJ1-2; 8 nucleotides agree with TRBD1. The CDR3 consists of 14 residues. After removal of 11 bases from V and 0 bases from J, the junction contained 8 bases not matched to a gene. CDR1 is ENHRY and CDR2 is SYGVKD in the germline V gene. The CDR3 DNA is TGTGCCCTCGGGACAGGCCAGACTAACTATGGCTACACCTTC. It yields the protein CALGTGQTNYGYTF.

The V call is TRBV15, the J call TRBJ2-7; no clear D gene. Trimming took off 6 bases at V and 2 bases at J, with 11 bases between the two ends. The CDR3 totals 13 residues. Germline V gene sequence: CDR1 LNHNV, CDR2 YYDKDF (reference sequence). The CDR3 DNA is TGTGCCACCAGGGACGTGGCCACCTACGAGCAGTACTTC. Encoded protein: CATRDVATYEQYF.

The J gene is TRBJ1-2, the V gene TRBV6-5; no firm D call. The V gene's germline CDR1 is MNHEY and CDR2 SVGAGI. The CDR3 spans 15 residues. V gave up 2 bases and J gave up 4 bases, with 14 bases separating them. The CDR3 reads CASSYLPTASYGYTF. In nucleotides, the CDR3 is TGTGCCAGCAGTTACCTGCCAACCGCTAGCTATGGCTACACCTTC.

The chain recombines TRBV6-5 with TRBJ2-3; D is ambiguous. V lost 2 bases and J lost 6, with 3 bases in between. The CDR3 length is 11 residues. Germline assignment: CDR1 MNHEY and CDR2 SVGAGI. CDR3 nucleotide sequence: TGTGCCAGCAGTTACAGGGATACGCAGTATTTT. Its protein product is CASSYRDTQYF.

J is TRBJ2-1 and V is TRBV4-2; TRBD2 aligns across 7 bases. Germline V gene lookup returns CDR1 LGHNA and CDR2 YNFKEQ. V was clipped by 8 bases and J by 4 bases; unmatched bases: 8. The CDR3 consists of 14 residues. The CDR3 is CASGRSGAYNEQFF. The CDR3 DNA reads TGTGCCAGCGGCAGAAGCGGGGCTTACAATGAGCAGTTCTTC.

The V and J genes are TRBV27 and TRBJ2-7, with 13 bases identical to TRBD2. J lost 2 bases, V lost 5 bases, and 6 bases had no gene match. This CDR3 comprises 16 residues. CDR1 and CDR2 (germline): MNHEY, SMNVEV (reference sequence). CDR3 nucleotide sequence: TGTGCCAGCAGTCCACCGGGACTAGCGGGAACCTACGAGCAGTACTTC. It yields the protein CASSPPGLAGTYEQYF.

The chain carries TRBV6-6 and TRBJ2-7; no definite D call. The ends were cut back, 8 bases at V and 1 base at J, with 9 bases in the middle. The CDR3 totals 12 residues. Germline assignment: CDR1 MNHNY and CDR2 SVGAGI (reference sequence). This chain's CDR3 is CASGWRSYEQYF. As DNA, the CDR3 is TGTGCCAGCGGGTGGCGGTCCTACGAGCAGTACTTC.

The chain uses TRBV9 and TRBJ2-7; TRBD2 agrees at 11 bases. Looked up from germline, CDR1 is SGDLS and CDR2 is YYNGEE. Trimming took 3 bases from V and 4 from J; bases not matched to a gene: 6. The CDR3 runs 15 residues. Here the CDR3 reads CASSGPSGGMYEQYF. As DNA, the CDR3 is TGTGCCAGCAGCGGTCCTAGCGGGGGGATGTACGAGCAGTACTTC.

V and J are TRBV30 and TRBJ1-2; 11 bases are a match to TRBD1. This CDR3 spans 17 amino acids. V trimming: 3 bases; J trimming: 2 bases; junction bases outside the gene matches: 11. Germline-derived CDR1 and CDR2 are GTSNPN and SVGIG (reference sequence). CDR3 residues: CAWRLSGGTGGNYGYTF. CDR3 in DNA: TGTGCCTGGAGGCTAAGTGGTGGGACAGGGGGAAACTATGGCTACACCTTC.

This chain links TRBV3-1 (or the pseudogene TRBV3-2) with TRBJ2-3; 8 nucleotides match TRBD2. Germline V gene sequence: CDR1 LGHDT, CDR2 YNNKEL (reference sequence). This CDR3 is built from 17 residues. V dropped 4 bases and J dropped 2; count of bases not matched to a gene: 11. CDR3 sequence: CASSPRPGGGITDTQYF. CDR3 coding DNA: TGTGCCAGCAGCCCCCGACCTGGCGGGGGGATCACAGATACGCAGTATTTT.

The chain joins TRBV23-1 to TRBJ1-2, with 8 nucleotides matching TRBD1. TRBV23-1 is an ORF, and what it does is uncertain. The CDR3 covers 14 residues. V trimming: 9 bases; J trimming: 4 bases; junction bases outside the gene matches: 10. The CDR3 is CARTRGLAPYGYTF. The DNA for the CDR3 is TGCGCCAGAACCAGGGGGCTAGCACCCTATGGCTACACCTTC.

The chain is built from TRBV6-1 and TRBJ1-5, with unresolved D. The CDR3 runs to 14 residues. Trimming removed 1 base at V and 0 bases at J, with 4 bases between. Germline lookup yields CDR1 MNHNS and CDR2 SASEGT. The CDR3 sequence: CASSEVSSNQPQHF. CDR3 DNA: TGTGCCAGCAGTGAAGTAAGTAGCAATCAGCCCCAGCATTTT.

CDR3 DNA: TGTGCCAGCAGCGGAGAGACAGGGTTTGTGAATCAGCCCCAGCATTTT. This sequence encodes CASSGETGFVNQPQHF. The V call is TRBV2, the J call TRBJ1-5; 7 bases align to TRBD1. The CDR3 spans 16 residues. Germline-derived CDR1 and CDR2 are SNHLY and FYNNEI. V lost 6 bases, J lost 4 bases, and 12 bases stayed unmatched. Drawing the rest from reference TRBV2 and TRBJ1-5, the complete variable domain is EPEVTQTPSHQVTQMGQEVILRCVPISNHLYFYWYRQILGQKVEFLVSFYNNEISEKSEIFDDQFSVERPDGSNFTLKIRSTKLEDSAMYFCASSGETGFVNQPQHFGDGTRLSIL.

The genes are TRBV2 and TRBJ1-2, with a possible D match to TRBD1 (6 bases). Germline CDR1 and CDR2: SNHLY and FYNNEI. V lost 6 bases to trimming and J lost 2 bases, with 10 bases between them. The CDR3 is 13 residues long. The CDR3 nucleotides read TGTGCCAGCAGCCCGGACAGCAACTATGGCTACACCTTC. This codes for CASSPDSNYGYTF. The full variable domain, completed using reference TRBV2 and TRBJ1-2, is EPEVTQTPSHQVTQMGQEVILRCVPISNHLYFYWYRQILGQKVEFLVSFYNNEISEKSEIFDDQFSVERPDGSNFTLKIRSTKLEDSAMYFCASSPDSNYGYTFGSGTRLTVV.

The rearrangement links TRBV28 to TRBJ1-5, with D perhaps TRBD1 (5 bases). The CDR3 length is 13 residues. Per germline, CDR1 MDHEN and CDR2 SYDVKM. The V and J ends lost 5 bases and 5 bases respectively, with 10 bases between them. CDR3 in amino acids: CASSQGLDQPQHF. CDR3 sequence (DNA): TGTGCCAGCAGTCAGGGTTTAGATCAGCCCCAGCATTTT.

In this sample, this clone turned up a few times. One end of the junction does not line up with germline, which may come from a read error. The rearrangement uses TRBV7-9 and TRBJ1-1, with D hard to call. The CDR3 extends over 11 amino acids. CDR1 and CDR2 from the germline V gene are SEHNR and FQNEAQ (reference sequence). Written as DNA, the CDR3 is TGTGCCAGCAGCGACGGACGGACTTGTGATTTT. It yields the protein CASSDGRTCDF.

This chain joins TRBV2 and TRBJ1-4; D gene uncertain. Germline assignment: CDR1 SNHLY and CDR2 FYNNEI. The CDR3 totals 14 residues. Deletions cut 7 bases from V and 1 base from J, with 10 bases between. The CDR3 DNA sequence: TGTGCCAGCACCGTGGGAGGAACTAATGAAAAACTGTTTTTT. It yields the protein CASTVGGTNEKLFF. Full variable domain (remainder filled in from reference TRBV2 and TRBJ1-4): EPEVTQTPSHQVTQMGQEVILRCVPISNHLYFYWYRQILGQKVEFLVSFYNNEISEKSEIFDDQFSVERPDGSNFTLKIRSTKLEDSAMYFCASTVGGTNEKLFFGSGTQLSVL.

This chain joins TRBV5-1 and TRBJ2-5, with D perhaps given as TRBD1 or TRBD2 (5 bases each). The V gene lost 3 bases and the J gene lost 3 bases, with 12 bases spanning the gap. The CDR3 contains 14 residues. Looked up from germline, CDR1 is SGHRS and CDR2 is YFSETQ. CDR3 sequence (DNA): TGCGCCAGCAGCTGGGGGAATACCAAAGAGACCCAGTACTTC. Its translation is CASSWGNTKETQYF.

The J gene is TRBJ1-2, the V gene TRBV6-1; D gene ambiguous. The V gene's germline CDR1 is MNHNS and CDR2 SASEGT. The CDR3 is 14 residues long. Trimming removed 0 bases at V and 4 bases at J, with 9 bases between. CDR3 residues: CASSEAGRPYGYTF. The CDR3 bases are TGTGCCAGCAGTGAAGCGGGGAGGCCCTATGGCTACACCTTC.

The chain combines TRBV9 with TRBJ2-5; tentatively, D is TRBD2 (6 bases). Germline-derived CDR1 and CDR2 are SGDLS and YYNGEE. The V gene lost 4 bases and the J gene lost 4 bases, with 14 bases spanning the gap. The CDR3 length is 14 residues. CDR3 sequence reads: CASSPGGVLETQYF. CDR3 nucleotides: TGTGCCAGCAGCCCAGGAGGGGTTCTAGAGACCCAGTACTTC. The complete variable domain, with remaining parts taken from reference TRBV9 and TRBJ2-5, reads DSGVTQTPKHLITATGQRVTLRCSPRSGDLSVYWYQQSLDQGLQFLIQYYNGEERAKGNILERFSAQQFPDLHSELNLSSLELGDSALYFCASSPGGVLETQYFGPGTRLLVL.

This chain joins TRBV29-1 and TRBJ2-5; 7 bases line up with TRBD2. J was trimmed by 5 bases and V by 3 bases; bases with no gene match: 6. CDR1 SQVTM and CDR2 ANQGSEA come from the germline V gene. This CDR3 comprises 13 residues. Here the CDR3 DNA reads TGCAGCGTTGATTTGGGGGGAGGGGAGACCCAGTACTTC. Translating gives CSVDLGGGETQYF.

V gene TRBV5-1 combines with J gene TRBJ1-4; no firm D call. The V end was cut by 4 bases, the J end by 0 bases, with 25 bases between. The CDR3 extends over 20 amino acids. Per the germline V gene, CDR1 is SGHRS and CDR2 is YFSETQ. The CDR3 nucleotides are TGCGCCAGCAGCCAGATGGCGGGAGGTATCTCCCGCGCAACTAATGAAAAACTGTTTTTT. Translation: CASSQMAGGISRATNEKLFF. The complete variable domain, with remaining parts taken from reference TRBV5-1 and TRBJ1-4, reads KAGVTQTPRYLIKTRGQQVTLSCSPISGHRSVSWYQQTPGQGLQFLFEYFSETQRNKGNFPGRFSGRQFSNSRSEMNVSTLELGDSALYLCASSQMAGGISRATNEKLFFGSGTQLSVL.